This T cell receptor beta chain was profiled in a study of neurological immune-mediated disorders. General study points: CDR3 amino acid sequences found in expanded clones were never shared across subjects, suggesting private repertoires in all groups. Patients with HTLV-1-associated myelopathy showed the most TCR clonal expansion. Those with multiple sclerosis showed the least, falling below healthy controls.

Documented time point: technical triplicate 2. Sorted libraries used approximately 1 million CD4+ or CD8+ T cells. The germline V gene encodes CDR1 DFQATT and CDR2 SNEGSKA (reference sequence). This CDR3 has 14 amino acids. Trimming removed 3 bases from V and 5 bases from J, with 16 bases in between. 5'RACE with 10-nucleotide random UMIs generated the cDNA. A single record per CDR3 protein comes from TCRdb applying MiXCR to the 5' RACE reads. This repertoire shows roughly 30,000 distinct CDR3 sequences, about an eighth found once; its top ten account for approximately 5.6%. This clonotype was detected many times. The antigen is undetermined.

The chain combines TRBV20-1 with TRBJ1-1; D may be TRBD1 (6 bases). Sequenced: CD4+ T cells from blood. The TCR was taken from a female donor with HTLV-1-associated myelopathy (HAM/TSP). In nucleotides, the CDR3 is TGCAGTGCTAGTCACGGAGGGGGAGGAACTGAAGCTTTCTTT. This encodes CSASHGGGGTEAFF.